Presented here are 31 T cell receptor beta chains from one specimen sequenced in a study of beta chain features in type 1 diabetes. Expressed TCRB transcripts were sequenced after all isolated RNA was converted to cDNA. TCRdb keeps only in-frame clones here, not all; method: immunoSEQ multiplex PCR. The data hold around 300,000 clones, with about 8.5% observed a single time. Sequenced material: central memory CD4+ T cells from blood. These receptors came from a young woman in good health.

The rearrangement uses TRBV5-1 and TRBJ2-7; 8 nucleotides align to TRBD2. The germline V gene has CDR1 SGHRS and CDR2 YFSETQ. V shed 2 bases, J shed 6 bases, and the junction held 7 bases outside the gene matches. The length of the CDR3 is 14 residues. CDR3 sequence (DNA): TGCGCCAGCAGCTTCAGGCGGGAGGAGTTCGAGCAGTACTTC. Protein: CASSFRREEFEQYF.

The chain couples TRBV10-3 to TRBJ2-5, with 11 bases fitting TRBD1. V dropped 8 bases and J dropped 5; count of bases not matched to a gene: 4. The CDR3 totals 13 residues. Germline V gives CDR1 ENHRY, CDR2 SYGVKD. The CDR3 DNA is TGTGCCATCGGGACAGGGGGTGCCGAGACCCAGTACTTC. Its translation: CAIGTGGAETQYF.

The genes are TRBV7-2 and TRBJ2-7, with TRBD1 identical over 7 bases. The CDR3 covers 12 residues. Trimming cost V 6 bases and J 2 bases; bases outside gene matches: 1. Germline values: CDR1 SGHTA, CDR2 FQGNSA. CDR3 nucleotides: TGTGCCAGCAGACAGGGGACCTACGAGCAGTACTTC. Translation: CASRQGTYEQYF.

The V gene is TRBV6-1, the J gene TRBJ2-7, with TRBD2 as a possible D gene (5 bases). The length of the CDR3 is 15 residues. CDR1 is MNHNS and CDR2 is SASEGT in the germline V gene. V gave up 2 bases and J gave up 5 bases, with 16 bases separating them. This CDR3 is CASSEKPALADEQYV. DNA for the CDR3: TGTGCCAGCAGTGAAAAACCGGCCCTAGCTGACGAGCAGTACGTC.

A word on this clone: The junction differs from germline at one of its ends, possibly a read error. V and J are TRBV5-4 and TRBJ2-1, with D tentatively TRBD2 (5 bases). The CDR3 totals 14 residues. Germline V gene lookup returns CDR1 SGHNT and CDR2 YYREEE (reference sequence). The CDR3 loop is CASSGREILSEQFF. As DNA, the CDR3 is TGCGCCAGCAGCGGACGAGAGATTTTGAGTGAGCAGTTCTTC. Together with reference TRBV5-4 and TRBJ2-1, the CDR3 gives the full variable domain: ETGVTQSPTHLIKTRGQQVTLRCSSQSGHNTVSWYQQALGQGPQFIFQYYREEENGRGNFPPRFSGLQFPNYSSELNVNALELDDSALYLCASSGREILSEQFFGPGTRLTVL.

This clone was observed a few times. The J gene is TRBJ1-1, the V gene TRBV9; D call uncertain. CDR1 and CDR2 (germline): SGDLS, YYNGEE. The V and J ends lost 0 bases and 3 bases respectively, with 6 bases between them. CDR3 length: 13 amino acids. The CDR3 spells CASSVAEDTEAFF. The CDR3 region has the DNA TGTGCCAGCAGCGTAGCAGAGGACACTGAAGCTTTCTTT.

This chain uses TRBV4-2 with TRBJ2-1; 11 bases are a match to TRBD2. With 2 bases clipped from V and 0 bases from J, the junction kept 0 bases outside the gene matches. Per the germline V gene, CDR1 is LGHNA and CDR2 is YNFKEQ. CDR3 length: 16 residues. The CDR3 sequence: CASSQTSGSSYNEQFF. The DNA of the CDR3 is TGTGCCAGCAGCCAAACTAGCGGGAGCTCCTACAATGAGCAGTTCTTC.

This clone was seen a few times. V and J are TRBV6-4 and TRBJ2-1; D may match TRBD1 or TRBD2 (5 bases each). Trimming left V 4 bases short and J 4 bases short, with 14 bases between. CDR1 is MRHNA, CDR2 SNTAGT, per germline. The CDR3 has 15 residues. CDR3 protein: CASSGQFGGYNEQFF. Here the CDR3 DNA reads TGTGCCAGCAGTGGTCAGTTTGGGGGTTACAATGAGCAGTTCTTC.

This clone has at least ten counts. The chain is built from TRBV15 and TRBJ2-3, with TRBD2 as a possible D gene (7 bases). Trimming removed 1 base at V and 4 bases at J, with 15 bases between. CDR3 length: 16 residues. CDR1 and CDR2 from the germline V gene are LNHNV and YYDKDF (reference sequence). The CDR3 here is CATSRGGRGVADTQYF. The CDR3 DNA sequence: TGTGCCACCAGCAGAGGTGGGAGGGGGGTAGCAGATACGCAGTATTTT.

The table lists this clone with many counts. The rearrangement joins TRBV11-2 to TRBJ2-5; maybe TRBD2 (6 bases). V was shortened by 3 bases and J by 3 bases, with 8 bases between the two germline ends. The germline V gene encodes CDR1 SGHAT and CDR2 FQNNGV. This CDR3 is built from 13 residues. The CDR3, as DNA: TGTGCCAGCAGCTTCTGGGGGGAAGAGACCCAGTACTTC. Its translation: CASSFWGEETQYF.

The V gene is TRBV5-6, the J gene TRBJ2-5, with 11 positions matching TRBD2. From germline, CDR1 is SGHDT and CDR2 YYEEEE. V dropped 3 bases and J dropped 1; count of bases not matched to a gene: 5. The CDR3 totals 16 residues. The DNA for the CDR3 is TGTGCCAGCAGCTCAAGACTAGCGGGAAGCCAAGAGACCCAGTACTTC. As protein: CASSSRLAGSQETQYF.

This clone showed up many times. The V gene is TRBV4-3, the J gene TRBJ1-6; TRBD1 is a possible D gene (5 bases). From germline, CDR1 is LGHNA and CDR2 YSLEER. The ends were cut back, 6 bases at V and 7 bases at J, with 10 bases in the middle. The CDR3 runs 13 residues. The DNA for the CDR3 is TGCGCCAGCAGGCGGGACCAGAATTCACCCCTCCACTTT. Translated: CASRRDQNSPLHF.

This clone was observed a few times. V usage is TRBV5-1 and J usage is TRBJ2-1; 9 positions match TRBD1. V gave up 3 bases and J gave up 3 bases; unmatched junction bases: 7. CDR3 length: 16 amino acids. CDR1 and CDR2 (germline): SGHRS, YFSETQ. The CDR3: CASSSQTGGYYNEQFF. The CDR3 DNA sequence: TGCGCCAGCAGCTCCCAGACAGGGGGTTACTACAATGAGCAGTTCTTC.

The chain is built from TRBV4-2 and TRBJ1-4; TRBD1 matches 11 bases. After removal of 4 bases from V and 8 bases from J, the junction contained 6 bases not matched to a gene. This CDR3 is built from 15 residues. The germline V gene has CDR1 LGHNA and CDR2 YNFKEQ. CDR3 sequence (DNA): TGTGCCAGCAGCCCGAGGGACAGGGGGAGCGAAAAACTGTTTTTT. Protein sequence: CASSPRDRGSEKLFF.

J is TRBJ1-5 and V is TRBV28; D might be TRBD1 (5 bases). Germline CDR1 is MDHEN and CDR2 is SYDVKM. The CDR3 sequence is 15 residues long. The V end was cut by 5 bases, the J end by 4 bases, with 15 bases between. The CDR3 nucleotides read TGTGCCAGCAGTCCGCAGGGAAGAGGTAATCAGCCCCAGCATTTT. This encodes CASSPQGRGNQPQHF.

This clone was seen only a few times. The chain combines TRBV6-6 with TRBJ2-5; D is unclear. With 2 bases removed from V and 1 base from J, the gap between germline ends came to 5 bases. CDR3 length equals 13 residues. The germline gives CDR1 MNHNY, CDR2 SVGAGI (reference sequence). In DNA form, the CDR3 reads TGTGCCAGCAGTTACAGGTTCCAAGAGACCCAGTACTTC. Translating gives CASSYRFQETQYF.

Comment on this clone: The sample contains more than one DNA sequence encoding this CDR3. V usage is TRBV7-3 and J usage is TRBJ2-5, with no clear D. CDR1 is SGHTA, CDR2 FQGTGA, per germline. The CDR3 has 13 amino acids. The V end lost 0 bases, the J end lost 4 bases, and 6 bases lay between the germline ends. This chain's CDR3 is CASSLTRLETQYF. The CDR3 DNA sequence: TGTGCCAGCAGCTTAACGAGATTAGAGACCCAGTACTTC. Full variable domain (remainder filled in from reference TRBV7-3 and TRBJ2-5): GAGVSQTPSNKVTEKGKYVELRCDPISGHTALYWYRQSLGQGPEFLIYFQGTGAADDSGLPNDRFFAVRPEGSVSTLKIQRTERGDSAVYLCASSLTRLETQYFGPGTRLLVL.

The rearrangement links TRBV11-2 to TRBJ1-1; a weak D match, TRBD1 (5 bases). Germline V gene data show CDR1 as SGHAT and CDR2 as FQNNGV. V lost 5 bases to trimming and J lost 0 bases, with 13 bases between them. The CDR3 covers 15 residues. This CDR3 reads CASSPLGALNTEAFF. CDR3 coding DNA: TGTGCCAGCAGCCCATTAGGGGCGCTGAACACTGAAGCTTTCTTT.

This clone has at least ten counts. The same CDR3 arises from other DNA sequences in this sample as well. V gene TRBV18 combines with J gene TRBJ2-5; TRBD2 aligns across 7 bases. CDR1 KGHSH and CDR2 LQKENI come from the germline V gene. Trimming cost V 3 bases and J 5 bases; bases outside gene matches: 3. The CDR3 length is 13 residues. In DNA form, the CDR3 reads TGTGCCAGCTCACCGGGACTAAAGGAGACCCAGTACTTC. Its protein is CASSPGLKETQYF.

This clone was picked up a small number of times. The rearrangement joins TRBV5-4 to TRBJ1-3; D is perhaps TRBD1 (5 bases). V was cut by 4 bases and J by 0 bases, with 14 bases left in between. CDR3 length: 16 residues. From germline, CDR1 is SGHNT and CDR2 YYREEE (reference sequence). This CDR3 is CASSQADSASGNTIYF. The CDR3 DNA reads as TGTGCCAGCAGCCAAGCCGACAGTGCCTCTGGAAACACCATATATTTT. The full variable domain, with the rest looked up from reference TRBV5-4 and TRBJ1-3, is ETGVTQSPTHLIKTRGQQVTLRCSSQSGHNTVSWYQQALGQGPQFIFQYYREEENGRGNFPPRFSGLQFPNYSSELNVNALELDDSALYLCASSQADSASGNTIYFGEGSWLTVV.

There are a few counts of this clone. The chain is built from TRBV5-1 and TRBJ1-1; D not resolved. The germline V gene encodes CDR1 SGHRS and CDR2 YFSETQ. CDR3 length: 13 amino acids. Trimming stripped 2 bases from V and 3 bases from J, with 8 bases between. The CDR3 nucleotides are TGCGCCAGCAGCTTTGGCGGGGACACTGAAGCTTTCTTT. Residues: CASSFGGDTEAFF.

This clone was observed at least ten times. This chain links TRBV19 with TRBJ2-3, with 7 bases fitting TRBD1. The ends lost 6 bases at V and 2 bases at J; junction bases unmatched: 5. The germline CDR1 and CDR2 sequences are LNHDA and SQIVND (reference sequence). The CDR3 extends over 14 amino acids. The CDR3 DNA is TGTGCCAGTAGAAGGGACAGCTCCACAGATACGCAGTATTTT. Translating gives CASRRDSSTDTQYF.

This clone has a handful of counts. The chain couples TRBV14 to TRBJ2-5; either TRBD1 or TRBD2 may supply D (6 bases each). CDR3 length: 14 amino acids. The V end was cut by 3 bases, the J end by 4 bases, with 12 bases between. From germline, CDR1 is SGHDN and CDR2 FVKESK. The CDR3, as DNA: TGTGCCAGCAGCCAGCCCCGGGGGCGAGAGACCCAGTACTTC. Amino acids: CASSQPRGRETQYF.

This clone was seen only a few times. The chain is built from TRBV6-1 and TRBJ2-7, with a possible D match to TRBD1 (6 bases). The germline CDR1 and CDR2 sequences are MNHNS and SASEGT. The CDR3 loop spans 14 amino acids. The V and J ends lost 4 bases and 6 bases respectively, with 16 bases between them. This chain's CDR3 is CASSGTGKVSEQYF. Written as DNA, the CDR3 is TGTGCCAGCAGTGGCACAGGGAAGGTCTCCGAGCAGTACTTC.

The chain carries TRBV9 and TRBJ2-3, with D possibly matching TRBD1 (5 bases). The CDR3 contains 14 residues. CDR1 is SGDLS and CDR2 is YYNGEE in the germline V gene. V gave up 0 bases and J gave up 2 bases, with 7 bases separating them. CDR3 sequence: CASSVAGHTDTQYF. DNA of the CDR3: TGTGCCAGCAGCGTAGCCGGACACACAGATACGCAGTATTTT.

This clone was seen repeatedly, ten times or more. This chain uses TRBV7-2 with TRBJ2-5, with D uncertain. This CDR3 contains 13 residues. Trimming left V 5 bases short and J 3 bases short, with 10 bases between. The germline V gene encodes CDR1 SGHTA and CDR2 FQGNSA. The CDR3 loop reads CASSPSLKETQYF. CDR3 DNA sequence: TGTGCCAGCAGCCCCTCGCTAAAAGAGACCCAGTACTTC.

The V gene is TRBV6-6, the J gene TRBJ1-2; D possibly corresponds to TRBD1 (5 bases). Germline-derived CDR1 and CDR2 are MNHNY and SVGAGI (reference sequence). The CDR3 is 14 amino acids. V lost 6 bases and J 2 bases, leaving 13 bases between the germline ends. The CDR3 sequence is CASSRDGLNYGYTF. CDR3 nucleotides: TGTGCCAGCAGCCGGGACGGATTAAACTATGGCTACACCTTC.

This chain uses TRBV11-1 with TRBJ2-5; D not certain. Germline lookup yields CDR1 SGHAT and CDR2 FQDESV (reference sequence). The CDR3 runs 13 residues. The germline V and J ends were trimmed by 1 base and 2 bases, with 5 bases remaining between them. The CDR3 coding sequence is TGTGCCAGCAGCTTAGAGATTCAAGAGACCCAGTACTTC. The encoded protein is CASSLEIQETQYF.

The chain joins TRBV6-6 to TRBJ1-5, with unresolved D. The germline V gene encodes CDR1 MNHNY and CDR2 SVGAGI (reference sequence). V was cut by 7 bases and J by 2 bases, with 6 bases left in between. The CDR3 is 12 amino acids. The chain's CDR3 is CASKYGNQPQHF. The DNA of the CDR3 is TGTGCCAGCAAGTATGGCAATCAGCCCCAGCATTTT.

The chain couples TRBV5-5 to TRBJ2-7; D gene uncertain. Germline CDR1 SGHKS, CDR2 YYEKEE (reference sequence). V dropped 4 bases and J dropped 2 bases, with 13 bases sitting between them. This CDR3 has 14 amino acids. In DNA form, the CDR3 reads TGTGCCAGCAGCCTATTATCCTCCCCCTACGAGCAGTACGTC. Protein: CASSLLSSPYEQYV.

V and J are TRBV6-5 and TRBJ1-2; 11 bases align to TRBD1. CDR3 size: 15 residues. With 5 bases clipped from V and 8 bases from J, the junction kept 10 bases outside the gene matches. The germline gives CDR1 MNHEY, CDR2 SVGAGI. The CDR3 spells CASSPPDRGLEGYTF. DNA for the CDR3: TGTGCCAGCAGTCCTCCGGACAGGGGGCTGGAAGGCTACACCTTC.